This passage covers 18 T cell receptor beta chains from one sample sequenced in a study of T cell changes during pregnancy in multiple sclerosis (dated by TCRdb to between 2018 and 2020). The library was made by the immunoSEQ multiplex PCR assay. Not all clones reach the TCRdb copy of this immuneACCESS table, which keeps in-frame sequences only. Checked studies attribute under half of the gap to unresolved V genes and leave the rest unexplained. For this sample the table gives around 92,000 clones, of which 90% to 95% were detected only once. The ten largest clones add up to less than 2.5% of the sample. Sequenced material: peripheral blood, taken in the third trimester of pregnancy. Receptors originate from a female donor with multiple sclerosis, enrolled in a pregnancy study.

The rearrangement links TRBV7-2 to TRBJ2-7; D may be TRBD1 (5 bases). V was trimmed by 7 bases and J by 3 bases, leaving 16 bases between them. The V gene's germline CDR1 is SGHTA and CDR2 FQGNSA. The CDR3 is 14 residues long. CDR3 DNA: TGTGCCAGCACCCGCTCCGGACACCACTACGAGCAGTACTTC. Amino acid sequence: CASTRSGHHYEQYF.

This chain connects TRBV7-6 to TRBJ2-3, with 10 bases matching TRBD2. The CDR3 consists of 17 residues. Germline V gene sequence: CDR1 SGHVS, CDR2 FNYEAQ. The ends lost 5 bases at V and 3 bases at J; junction bases unmatched: 11. The CDR3 sequence is CASSHRASGSSTDTQYF. CDR3 DNA: TGTGCCAGCAGCCATAGGGCTAGCGGGAGTTCTACAGATACGCAGTATTTT.

V is TRBV11-3 and J is TRBJ2-7, with D maybe TRBD2 (5 bases). Germline CDR1 and CDR2: SGHNT and YENEEA. V gave up 4 bases and J gave up 4 bases, with 8 bases separating them. This CDR3 has 12 residues. The CDR3 reads CASSSGGYEQYF. In DNA form, the CDR3 reads TGTGCCAGCAGCTCAGGAGGTTACGAGCAGTACTTC.

V usage is TRBV5-6 and J usage is TRBJ1-2, with 10 nucleotides matching TRBD1. The germline CDR1 and CDR2 sequences are SGHDT and YYEEEE. CDR3 size: 16 residues. V dropped 5 bases and J dropped 3; count of bases not matched to a gene: 10. CDR3 coding DNA: TGTGCCAGCAGATCAAACCTCGGGACAGGGGACTATGGCTACACCTTC. This sequence encodes CASRSNLGTGDYGYTF. Full variable domain (remainder filled in from reference TRBV5-6 and TRBJ1-2): DAGVTQSPTHLIKTRGQQVTLRCSPKSGHDTVSWYQQALGQGPQFIFQYYEEEERQRGNFPDRFSGHQFPNYSSELNVNALLLGDSALYLCASRSNLGTGDYGYTFGSGTRLTVV.

This chain links TRBV5-4 with TRBJ1-1; 9 bases align to TRBD1. There are 14 residues in the CDR3. Germline CDR1 is SGHNT and CDR2 is YYREEE (reference sequence). The V gene end was trimmed by 3 bases and the J gene end by 4 bases; junction bases not matched to a gene: 4. The CDR3 DNA reads TGTGCCAGCAGCTACCGGGACAGGGTCACTGAAGCTTTCTTT. Its translation is CASSYRDRVTEAFF.

This clone has only one observation. V and J are TRBV27 and TRBJ2-5; TRBD2 agrees at 7 bases. V gave up 3 bases and J gave up 2 bases; unmatched junction bases: 6. Per the germline V gene, CDR1 is MNHEY and CDR2 is SMNVEV (reference sequence). The CDR3 loop spans 15 amino acids. CDR3: CASSFAGVSQETQYF. CDR3 coding DNA: TGTGCCAGCAGTTTCGCGGGAGTCTCTCAAGAGACCCAGTACTTC.

This sequence joins TRBV6-4 and TRBJ1-4; tentative D call: TRBD1 (5 bases). The germline V gene has CDR1 MRHNA and CDR2 SNTAGT. Trimming stripped 5 bases from V and 7 bases from J, with 14 bases between. CDR3 size: 14 residues. The CDR3 DNA reads TGTGCCAGCAGTCAGGGTTGCGCAAGTGAAAAACTGTTTTTT. Its protein is CASSQGCASEKLFF.

The rearrangement links TRBV12-5 to TRBJ2-7; D may be TRBD1 (5 bases). V lost 4 bases and J lost 0, with 10 bases in between. From germline, CDR1 is LGHNT and CDR2 FRNRAP. This CDR3 contains 14 residues. The CDR3 loop is CASGSTADSYEQYF. The CDR3 DNA is TGTGCTAGTGGTTCGACAGCTGACTCCTACGAGCAGTACTTC.

The chain has TRBV11-3 and TRBJ2-7; 12 bases match TRBD2. The V gene end was trimmed by 5 bases and the J gene end by 4 bases; junction bases not matched to a gene: 3. This CDR3 comprises 14 residues. In germline, CDR1 is SGHNT, CDR2 YENEEA. The CDR3 DNA is TGTGCCAGCAGCCCGACTAGCGGGAGTTACGAGCAGTACTTC. It is translated as CASSPTSGSYEQYF.

This chain uses TRBV30 with TRBJ2-1, with 8 bases lining up with TRBD2. Trimming at V came to 1 base and at J to 8 bases, leaving 13 bases not matched to a gene. Germline V gene lookup returns CDR1 GTSNPN and CDR2 SVGIG (reference sequence). The CDR3 has 16 residues. CDR3 DNA sequence: TGTGCCTGGAGTGAGGCAGGGAGCGGGAGTAACGATGAGCAGTTCTTC. Amino acids: CAWSEAGSGSNDEQFF.

The rearrangement joins TRBV25-1 to TRBJ1-1; D not resolved. Germline CDR1 and CDR2: MGHDK and SYGVNS. The CDR3 consists of 14 residues. V was shortened by 4 bases and J by 2 bases, with 11 bases between the two germline ends. In nucleotides, the CDR3 is TGTGCCAGCAGTGCTTGGGGAGGCAACACTGAAGCTTTCTTT. It specifies CASSAWGGNTEAFF.

V usage is TRBV18 and J usage is TRBJ2-1, with 7 bases matching TRBD1. V shed 4 bases, J shed 6 bases, and the junction held 6 bases outside the gene matches. The CDR3 is 14 amino acids. Germline V gene data show CDR1 as KGHSH and CDR2 as LQKENI. CDR3: CASSLDRSGNEQFF. CDR3 DNA sequence: TGTGCCAGCTCACTGGACAGGTCGGGCAATGAGCAGTTCTTC.

This chain joins TRBV28 and TRBJ1-1; D perhaps matches TRBD1 (5 bases). Looked up from germline, CDR1 is MDHEN and CDR2 is SYDVKM. The CDR3 has 13 amino acids. The V end lost 7 bases, the J end lost 3 bases, and 12 bases lay between the germline ends. Written as DNA, the CDR3 is TGTGCCAGCACTTTTCGCAGGGACACTGAAGCTTTCTTT. This gives the protein CASTFRRDTEAFF.

The V call is TRBV4-3, the J call TRBJ1-1, with unresolved D. This CDR3 comprises 16 residues. The germline V and J ends were trimmed by 1 base and 0 bases, with 12 bases remaining between them. Per germline, CDR1 LGHNA and CDR2 YSLEER. The CDR3 region is CASSQGLPGMNTEAFF. The DNA for the CDR3 is TGCGCCAGCAGCCAAGGGTTGCCGGGTATGAACACTGAAGCTTTCTTT.

The chain carries TRBV9 and TRBJ2-7, with TRBD2 identical over 14 bases. The CDR3 length is 18 residues. CDR1 is SGDLS and CDR2 is YYNGEE in the germline V gene. Trimming at V came to 4 bases and at J to 0 bases, leaving 9 bases not matched to a gene. The CDR3 loop reads CASSLGTSGSSSSYEQYF. The CDR3 region has the DNA TGTGCCAGCAGCCTAGGGACTAGCGGGAGTTCGAGCTCCTACGAGCAGTACTTC.

Notes on this clone: A read error may account for a junction end that differs from germline. This chain links TRBV23-1 with TRBJ2-2, with D unresolved. Being an ORF, TRBV23-1 has a function that is uncertain. The CDR3 spans 11 residues. The CDR3 region has the DNA TGCGCCAGCAGTCAATCCGGTGAGCTGTTTTTT. Translated: CASSQSGELFF.

The J gene is TRBJ1-5, the V gene TRBV28, with no clear D. CDR3 length: 12 residues. The V gene's germline CDR1 is MDHEN and CDR2 SYDVKM. The V gene lost 4 bases and the J gene lost 4 bases, with 5 bases spanning the gap. The CDR3 region has the DNA TGTGCCAGCAGTTCTCCTAATCAGCCCCAGCATTTT. It is translated as CASSSPNQPQHF.

The chain combines TRBV28 with TRBJ2-7, with 10 bases that match TRBD1. The V gene's germline CDR1 is MDHEN and CDR2 SYDVKM. V shed 4 bases, J shed 6 bases, and the junction held 6 bases outside the gene matches. The CDR3 totals 14 residues. The CDR3 here is CASSWDRGGVEQYF. CDR3 DNA sequence: TGTGCCAGCAGTTGGGACAGGGGCGGTGTCGAGCAGTACTTC. The full variable domain, rest sourced from reference TRBV28 and TRBJ2-7, is DVKVTQSSRYLVKRTGEKVFLECVQDMDHENMFWYRQDPGLGLRLIYFSYDVKMKEKGDIPEGYSVSREKKERFSLILESASTNQTSMYLCASSWDRGGVEQYFGPGTRLTVT.